This T cell receptor beta chain was recovered during a study of CD8 T cells in Susac syndrome. Random-hexamer reverse transcription was applied to about 0.5 to 1 ug RNA. It was immunoSEQ multiplex PCR that amplified TCR beta CDR3 across 54 Vbeta and 13 Jbeta. Each CDR3 protein gets one entry after TCRdb re-called the immunoSEQ multiplex PCR reads with MiXCR. The sample includes 150,000 to 160,000 distinct CDR3 sequences, nearly 97% of them seen just once. Worth noting for this clonotype: Its cognate antigen is unknown.

Between the trimmed V and J ends, which lost 4 bases and 8 bases, there was a span of 12 bases. The CDR3 is 13 residues long. TCR beta was sequenced from blood CD8+ and CD4+ T cells. The multiple sclerosis controls were treatment-naive patients, and their relapsing-remitting disease was stable or active. Study-wide results and caveats: Acknowledgment was made by the study that its TCR sequencing and HLA analysis involved a relatively small number of individuals.

Sequencing was performed on CD8+ T cells from PBMCs. The rearrangement joins TRBV12-3 or TRBV12-4 to TRBJ2-4; unclear D gene. The sequence was collected from a human donor with multiple sclerosis. The CDR3 nucleotides are TGTGCCAGCAGTTCCGCACCTGCGGACATTCAGTACTTC. Translation: CASSSAPADIQYF.